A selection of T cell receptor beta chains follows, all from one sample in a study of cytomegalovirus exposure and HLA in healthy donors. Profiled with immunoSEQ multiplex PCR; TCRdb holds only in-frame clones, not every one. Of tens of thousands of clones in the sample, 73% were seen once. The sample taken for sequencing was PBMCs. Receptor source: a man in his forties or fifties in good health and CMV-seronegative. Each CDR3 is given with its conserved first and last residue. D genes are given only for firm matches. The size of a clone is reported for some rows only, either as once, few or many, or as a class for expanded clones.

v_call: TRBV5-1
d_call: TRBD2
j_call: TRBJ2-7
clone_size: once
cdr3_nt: TGCGCCAGCAGCACCCCGGGACTAGCGGGGCCTCAATCCTACGAGCAGTACTTC
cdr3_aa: CASSTPGLAGPQSYEQYF

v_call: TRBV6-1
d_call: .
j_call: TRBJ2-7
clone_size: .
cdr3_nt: TGTGCCAGCAGTGAAAGTCTTTCCGAGCAGTACTTC
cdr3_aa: CASSESLSEQYF

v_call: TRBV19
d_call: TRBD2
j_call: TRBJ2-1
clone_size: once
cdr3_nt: TGTGCCAGTGGACTAGCTCTATACAATGAGCAGTTCTTC
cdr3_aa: CASGLALYNEQFF

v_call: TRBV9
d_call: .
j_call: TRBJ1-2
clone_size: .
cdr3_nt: TGTGCCAGCAGCGTAGCCAGCTATGGCTACACCTTC
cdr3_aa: CASSVASYGYTF

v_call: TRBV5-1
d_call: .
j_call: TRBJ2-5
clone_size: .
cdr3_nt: TGCGCCAGCAGCACGGGTGGAGGGGAGACCCAGTACTTC
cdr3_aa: CASSTGGGETQYF

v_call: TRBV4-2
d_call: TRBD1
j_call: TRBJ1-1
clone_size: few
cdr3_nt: TGTGCCAGCAGCCAAGAAAGGGGGCGGGAAGCTTTCTTT
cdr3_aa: CASSQERGREAFF

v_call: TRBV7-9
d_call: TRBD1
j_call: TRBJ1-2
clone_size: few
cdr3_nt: TGTGCCAGCGACCGGGACAGGGCCAGAAGTGGCTACACCTTC
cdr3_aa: CASDRDRARSGYTF

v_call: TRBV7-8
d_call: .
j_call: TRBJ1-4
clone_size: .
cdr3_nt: TGTGCCAGCAGCCCTTTGGTCGGCAGGGGCCCCGGTGAAAAACTGTTTTTT
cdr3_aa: CASSPLVGRGPGEKLFF

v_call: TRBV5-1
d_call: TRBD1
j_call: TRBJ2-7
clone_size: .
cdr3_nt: TGCGCCAGCAGGACGGACAGGGGGCTTTCCTACGAGCAGTACTTC
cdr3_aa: CASRTDRGLSYEQYF

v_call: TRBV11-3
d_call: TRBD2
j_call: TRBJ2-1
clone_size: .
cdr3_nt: TGTGCCAGCAGCTTAGCTAGGCGGGGGGGCAGCAGGAATGAGCAGTTCTTC
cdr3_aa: CASSLARRGGSRNEQFF

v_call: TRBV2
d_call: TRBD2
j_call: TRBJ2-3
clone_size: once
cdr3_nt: TGTGCCAGCAGGCGCCCGGGACTAGAAGGTGTTACGCAGTATTTT
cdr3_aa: CASRRPGLEGVTQYF

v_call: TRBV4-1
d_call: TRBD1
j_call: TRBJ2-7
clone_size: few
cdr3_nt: TGCGCCAGCAGCCTGCCCCGGACAGGGGAAAGCTACGAGCAGTACTTC
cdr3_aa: CASSLPRTGESYEQYF

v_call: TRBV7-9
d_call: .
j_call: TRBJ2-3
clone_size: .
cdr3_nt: TGTGCCAGCAGCCCTGTGGACAGCCAGAATACAGATACGCAGTATTTT
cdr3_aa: CASSPVDSQNTDTQYF

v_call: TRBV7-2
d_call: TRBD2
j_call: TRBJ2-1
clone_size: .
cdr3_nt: TGTGCCAGCAGCTTAAGCGGGGGGATCAATGAGCAGTTCTTC
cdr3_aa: CASSLSGGINEQFF

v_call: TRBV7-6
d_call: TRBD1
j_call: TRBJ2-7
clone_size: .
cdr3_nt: TGTGCCAGCAGCCCGGGACAGGGGGCAGGAAACGAGCAGTACTTC
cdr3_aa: CASSPGQGAGNEQYF

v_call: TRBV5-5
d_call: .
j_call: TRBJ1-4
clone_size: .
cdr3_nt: TGTGCCAGCCATAATCCGGGATACAATGAAAAACTGTTTTTT
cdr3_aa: CASHNPGYNEKLFF

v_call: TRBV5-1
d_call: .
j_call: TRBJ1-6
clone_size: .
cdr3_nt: TGCGCCAGCAGCTTCGGAGCCAGCTCCTATAATTCACCCCTCCACTTT
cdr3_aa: CASSFGASSYNSPLHF

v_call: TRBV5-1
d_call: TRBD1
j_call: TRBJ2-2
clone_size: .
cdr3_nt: TGCGCCAGCGCGTGGGATTCGACAGGGCTTAACACCGGGGAGCTGTTTTTT
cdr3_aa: CASAWDSTGLNTGELFF

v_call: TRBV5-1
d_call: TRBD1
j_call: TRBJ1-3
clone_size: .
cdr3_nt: TGCGCCAGCAGCAGGGGACAGTCTGGAAACACCATATATTTT
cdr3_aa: CASSRGQSGNTIYF

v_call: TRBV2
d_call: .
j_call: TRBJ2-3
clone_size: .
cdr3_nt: TGTGCCAGCAGTGTGCAGGCTAGCGCGTACACAGATACGCAGTATTTT
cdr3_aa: CASSVQASAYTDTQYF